This T cell receptor (beta chain) was retrieved from a study of somatic mutations in cytotoxic T cells in rheumatoid arthritis. Findings and limits, study-wide: Patients with rheumatoid arthritis did not differ significantly from age-matched healthy controls in CD8+ T-cell clonality.

V shed 2 bases, J shed 0 bases, and the junction held 8 bases outside the gene matches. This CDR3 has 17 residues. Germline V CDR1 and CDR2: MGHDK, SYGVNS. Details on this clone: Antigen unknown.

Each population, CD4+ and CD8+ cells, was isolated by positive magnetic bead selection and checked for purity by flow cytometry. The assay was immunoSEQ multiplex PCR, and TCRdb's table has in-frame clones only and misses some. The sample records 18,000 or so clones, over 75% being singletons. The TCR sequence derives from an adult with rheumatoid arthritis. Sequencing used CD8+ T cells sorted from blood. This chain links TRBV25-1 with TRBJ2-7; 9 nucleotides align to TRBD2. The CDR3 region has the DNA TGTGCCAGCAGTGAACTCTCCATAGCGGGAGACTCCTACGAGCAGTACTTC. Its translation is CASSELSIAGDSYEQYF.